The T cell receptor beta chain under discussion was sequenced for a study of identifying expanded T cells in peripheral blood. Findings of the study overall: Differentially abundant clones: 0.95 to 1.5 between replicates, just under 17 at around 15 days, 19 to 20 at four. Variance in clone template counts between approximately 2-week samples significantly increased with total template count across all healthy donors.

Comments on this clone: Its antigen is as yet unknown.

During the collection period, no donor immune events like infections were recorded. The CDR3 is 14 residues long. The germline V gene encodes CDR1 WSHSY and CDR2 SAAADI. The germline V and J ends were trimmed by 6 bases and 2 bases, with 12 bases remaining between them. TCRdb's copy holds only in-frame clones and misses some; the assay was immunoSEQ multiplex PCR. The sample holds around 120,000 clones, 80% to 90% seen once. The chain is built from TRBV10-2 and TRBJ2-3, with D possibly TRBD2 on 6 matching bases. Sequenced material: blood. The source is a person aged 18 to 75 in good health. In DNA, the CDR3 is TGCGCCAGCAGCTCAGGGAGGTCCACAGATACGCAGTATTTT. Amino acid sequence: CASSSGRSTDTQYF.